This T cell receptor (beta chain) was sequenced in a study of cytomegalovirus exposure and HLA in healthy donors. This clone came up a few times. The antigen is undetermined. It was healthy bone marrow donors who served as donors. Trimming took 3 bases from V and 3 from J; bases not matched to a gene: 22. Germline CDR1 is LNHNV and CDR2 is YYDKDF (reference sequence). The CDR3 consists of 21 residues. The study, taken as a whole, reports: In a later analysis, TCR association rates varied by HLA locus: DRB1 most, HLA-C fewest. As a later analysis revealed, most CMV-associated TCR beta chains appeared HLA-restricted.

PCR employed 60 Vbeta and 13 Jbeta primers. Data came from immunoSEQ multiplex PCR; TCRdb stores just in-frame clones and leaves some out. The sample lists tens of thousands of clones; around 77% were seen once. Sequencing was done on a sample of PBMCs. The rearrangement links TRBV15 to TRBJ2-3, with 9 bases that match TRBD2. The TCR originated in a man younger than 45 in good health and CMV-seronegative. CDR3 sequence (DNA): TGTGCCACCAGCAGGACTAGATACCGCTCTGGCGGGAGGGCCGCGACAGATACGCAGTATTTT. Protein: CATSRTRYRSGGRAATDTQYF.